This T cell receptor (beta chain) derives from a study of shared clonotypes between healthy human individuals. The study's findings and limits: Sampling used blood alone; tissue repertoires probably differ. Donors were few, which limited the genetic and exposure-history diversity represented.

Here immunoSEQ multiplex PCR was the method, and the copy in TCRdb shows in-frame clones only, minus some. In the table there are approximately 2.4 million clones, 90% to 97% of which are singletons. Germline V CDR1 and CDR2: KGHSH, LQKENI. This CDR3 comprises 16 residues. V lost 5 bases to trimming and J lost 4 bases; unmatched junction nucleotides: 9. Turning to this clone: Its antigen is undetermined.

Sequenced input: naive CD4+ T cells sorted from blood. Regarding subset: CD45RA+ positively selected. The chain is built from TRBV18 and TRBJ1-3; 9 nucleotides agree with TRBD1. The clonotype originates from a man between 18 and 35 years old in good health. The CDR3 bases are TGTGCCAGCTCATCTTACCTCGGACAGGGGGGAAACACCATATATTTT. Translating it yields CASSSYLGQGGNTIYF.